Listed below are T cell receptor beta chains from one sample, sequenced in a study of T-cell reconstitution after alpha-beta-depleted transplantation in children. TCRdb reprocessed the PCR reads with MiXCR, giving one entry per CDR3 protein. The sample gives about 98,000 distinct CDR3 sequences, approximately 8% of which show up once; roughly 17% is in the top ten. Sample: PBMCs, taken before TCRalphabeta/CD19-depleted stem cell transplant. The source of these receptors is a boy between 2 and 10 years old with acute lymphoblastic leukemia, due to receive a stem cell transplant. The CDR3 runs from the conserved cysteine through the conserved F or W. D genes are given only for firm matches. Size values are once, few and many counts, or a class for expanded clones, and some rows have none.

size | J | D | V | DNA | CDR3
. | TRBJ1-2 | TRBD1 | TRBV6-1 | TGTGCCAGCAGTGAAACTCTGGGACAGGGTTGGAGGGGTGATGGCTACACCTTC | CASSETLGQGWRGDGYTF
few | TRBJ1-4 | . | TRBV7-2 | TGTGCCAGCAGCTTAGTGGGGTATGAAAAACTGTTTTTT | CASSLVGYEKLFF
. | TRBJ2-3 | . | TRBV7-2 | TGTGCCAGCAGCTCCCCCGGCGGGGCAGATACGCAGTATTTT | CASSSPGGADTQYF
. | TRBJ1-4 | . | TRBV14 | TGTGCCAGCAGCCCAGGAGGACTTACTAATGAAAAACTGTTTTTT | CASSPGGLTNEKLFF
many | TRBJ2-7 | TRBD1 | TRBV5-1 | TGCGCCAGCAGCTTGATGGGACTGACAGGGGGCTACGAGCAGTACTTC | CASSLMGLTGGYEQYF
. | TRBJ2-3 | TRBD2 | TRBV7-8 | TGTGCCAGCAGCTACGGGGGGGCCTCATATACGCAGTATTTT | CASSYGGASYTQYF
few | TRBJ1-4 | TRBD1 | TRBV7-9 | TGTGCCAGCAGCCCACGGGACAGGGGTTATGAAAAACTGTTTTTT | CASSPRDRGYEKLFF
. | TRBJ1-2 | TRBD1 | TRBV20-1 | TGCAGTGCCCAACTGGGACAGGGGGCCAATCGGTATGGCTACACCTTC | CSAQLGQGANRYGYTF
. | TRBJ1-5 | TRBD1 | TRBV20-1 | TGCAGTGCCGGACAGGGGCCGGATCAGCCCCAGCATTTT | CSAGQGPDQPQHF
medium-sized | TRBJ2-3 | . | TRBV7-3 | TGTGCCAGCAGCTCCGCTGGGGGCGTAGATACGCAGTATTTT | CASSSAGGVDTQYF